This is a list of T cell receptor beta chains from one sample in a study of blood T cell repertoires in COVID-19. Assay: immunoSEQ multiplex PCR; the TCRdb copy retains only in-frame clones and omits some. The sample includes about 210,000 clones, 84% of them seen just once. The sample comprised PBMCs or T cells enriched from blood (not recorded which). All receptors derive from a woman in her twenties or thirties who had been exposed to COVID-19. The conserved cysteine and the conserved F or W are not part of the CDR3 here. Each record gives: CDR3 length, clone size, V gene, CDR3 protein. Not every row has a clone size; where given, it reads once, few, many or a size class.

cdr3_length: 11; clone_size: .; v_call: TRBV12-3/TRBV12-4; cdr3_aa: ASRPQVNTEAF
cdr3_length: 11; clone_size: .; v_call: TRBV11-2; cdr3_aa: ASSISVRETQY
cdr3_length: 14; clone_size: .; v_call: TRBV19; cdr3_aa: ASSIGTGISNTEAF
cdr3_length: 12; clone_size: .; v_call: TRBV10-2; cdr3_aa: ASSVERGNSPLH
cdr3_length: 14; clone_size: .; v_call: TRBV10-3; cdr3_aa: AISDIGTGERTEAF
cdr3_length: 13; clone_size: .; v_call: TRBV7-2; cdr3_aa: ASSSEQGVDEKLF
cdr3_length: 13; clone_size: .; v_call: TRBV18; cdr3_aa: ASSLEAGRIYEQY
cdr3_length: 13; clone_size: .; v_call: TRBV7-6; cdr3_aa: ASSLVAGLTDTQY
cdr3_length: 11; clone_size: .; v_call: TRBV29-1; cdr3_aa: SGTGQGNTEAF
cdr3_length: 15; clone_size: .; v_call: TRBV10-2; cdr3_aa: ASSEALDTFDGNTIY
cdr3_length: 12; clone_size: .; v_call: TRBV25-1; cdr3_aa: ASSVPATNEKLF
cdr3_length: 14; clone_size: .; v_call: TRBV3-1/TRBV3-2; cdr3_aa: ASIPGTGAGGTEAF
cdr3_length: 15; clone_size: .; v_call: TRBV10-3; cdr3_aa: AIGSASGGEFQETQY
cdr3_length: 11; clone_size: many; v_call: TRBV6-6; cdr3_aa: ATGQAENQPQH
cdr3_length: 10; clone_size: few; v_call: TRBV5-5; cdr3_aa: ASSLAAGEPY
cdr3_length: 11; clone_size: few; v_call: TRBV18; cdr3_aa: ASSPGQGTEAF
cdr3_length: 13; clone_size: .; v_call: TRBV19; cdr3_aa: ASSVSSGGSSEQF
cdr3_length: 14; clone_size: once; v_call: TRBV18; cdr3_aa: ASSRLGTGERNEQF
cdr3_length: 14; clone_size: few; v_call: TRBV23-1; cdr3_aa: ASSWPGGGYNQPQH
cdr3_length: 11; clone_size: .; v_call: TRBV30; cdr3_aa: AWSIPEVYGYT
cdr3_length: 13; clone_size: .; v_call: TRBV9; cdr3_aa: ASSVAASSGETQY
cdr3_length: 14; clone_size: .; v_call: TRBV19; cdr3_aa: ASSIFSGPEGAEAF
cdr3_length: 13; clone_size: once; v_call: TRBV7-9; cdr3_aa: ASNLSPGSSDGYT
cdr3_length: 11; clone_size: once; v_call: TRBV3-1/TRBV3-2; cdr3_aa: ASSRTVTGELF
cdr3_length: 17; clone_size: .; v_call: TRBV21-1; cdr3_aa: ASSSPSGTELNSGNTIY
cdr3_length: 13; clone_size: few; v_call: TRBV11-2; cdr3_aa: ASSQGAGRDTEAF
cdr3_length: 11; clone_size: few; v_call: TRBV12-3/TRBV12-4; cdr3_aa: ASSRSANTEAF
cdr3_length: 12; clone_size: .; v_call: TRBV2; cdr3_aa: ASRPSGRLGEQY
cdr3_length: 13; clone_size: .; v_call: TRBV9; cdr3_aa: ASSVFEGVSYEQY
cdr3_length: 15; clone_size: once; v_call: TRBV11-2; cdr3_aa: ASSPRGGQGFGYGYT
cdr3_length: 14; clone_size: once; v_call: TRBV27; cdr3_aa: ASSSWTGVSSYEQY
cdr3_length: 10; clone_size: once; v_call: TRBV12-3/TRBV12-4; cdr3_aa: ASSFRTDTQY
cdr3_length: 14; clone_size: .; v_call: TRBV5-4; cdr3_aa: ASSPSQGATVYGYT
cdr3_length: 9; clone_size: .; v_call: TRBV6-5; cdr3_aa: ASTGTGELF
cdr3_length: 14; clone_size: .; v_call: TRBV9; cdr3_aa: ASSETAGAYYNEQF
cdr3_length: 12; clone_size: .; v_call: TRBV7-8; cdr3_aa: ASSPAEIAYEQY
cdr3_length: 12; clone_size: .; v_call: TRBV7-2; cdr3_aa: ASSNWTENYGYT
cdr3_length: 12; clone_size: .; v_call: TRBV5-1; cdr3_aa: ASSLGGSNTEAF
cdr3_length: 16; clone_size: .; v_call: TRBV27; cdr3_aa: ASTPGQGLFESYNEQF
cdr3_length: 15; clone_size: .; v_call: TRBV9; cdr3_aa: ASSVVGGGLNTGELF
cdr3_length: 13; clone_size: .; v_call: TRBV6-1; cdr3_aa: ASSEGYSFNSPLH
cdr3_length: 9; clone_size: .; v_call: TRBV10-2; cdr3_aa: ASQSLYEQY
cdr3_length: 14; clone_size: .; v_call: TRBV6-5; cdr3_aa: ASSYSRGLSNQPQH
cdr3_length: 13; clone_size: .; v_call: TRBV6-4; cdr3_aa: ASSVGLVTGYEQY
cdr3_length: 10; clone_size: .; v_call: TRBV5-1; cdr3_aa: ASSRRGETQY
cdr3_length: 10; clone_size: .; v_call: TRBV30; cdr3_aa: AWRQGHGGYT
cdr3_length: 13; clone_size: .; v_call: TRBV5-1; cdr3_aa: ASSRFGQGGNEQF
cdr3_length: 13; clone_size: .; v_call: TRBV25-1; cdr3_aa: ASSESTGMNQPQH
cdr3_length: 16; clone_size: .; v_call: TRBV7-8; cdr3_aa: ASSPSGRVPPSNYGYT
cdr3_length: 11; clone_size: .; v_call: TRBV5-5; cdr3_aa: ASSLPWNTEAF
cdr3_length: 12; clone_size: once; v_call: TRBV7-2; cdr3_aa: ASSPGTGAFGYT
cdr3_length: 12; clone_size: .; v_call: TRBV7-6; cdr3_aa: ASSQERGTYEQY
cdr3_length: 10; clone_size: .; v_call: TRBV5-6; cdr3_aa: ASSRGNEKLF
cdr3_length: 14; clone_size: once; v_call: TRBV5-1; cdr3_aa: ASSVNGTRWNTEAF
cdr3_length: 13; clone_size: once; v_call: TRBV30; cdr3_aa: AWSGSGGKGTEAF
cdr3_length: 13; clone_size: .; v_call: TRBV3-1/TRBV3-2; cdr3_aa: ASSQDQALPGELF
cdr3_length: 18; clone_size: once; v_call: TRBV3-1/TRBV3-2; cdr3_aa: ASSQGGRLADFSSTDTQY
cdr3_length: 15; clone_size: .; v_call: TRBV5-1; cdr3_aa: ASSLAVGQGAQGTQY
cdr3_length: 12; clone_size: .; v_call: TRBV27; cdr3_aa: ASSLYVGDYGYT